Following are 30 T cell receptor beta chains from one sample sequenced in a study of PD-L1 blockade in urothelial cancer. Clones were sequenced by immunoSEQ multiplex PCR, and TCRdb holds only the in-frame ones, with some missing. The repertoire holds 70,000 to 95,000 clones, with roughly nine tenths as singletons. The time point is: pretreatment peripheral blood. Source: PBMCs, taken around atezolizumab (anti-PD-L1) treatment. The receptors here all came from an elderly woman with urothelial cancer.

The table lists this clone with a count of one. This chain connects TRBV2 to TRBJ2-3; D unclear. The CDR3 length is 12 residues. The ends were cut back, 6 bases at V and 0 bases at J, with 4 bases in the middle. The germline V gene has CDR1 SNHLY and CDR2 FYNNEI. The CDR3 protein is CASSQSTDTQYF. Written as DNA, the CDR3 is TGTGCCAGCAGCCAGAGCACAGATACGCAGTATTTT. The full variable domain, its missing parts supplied by reference TRBV2 and TRBJ2-3, is EPEVTQTPSHQVTQMGQEVILRCVPISNHLYFYWYRQILGQKVEFLVSFYNNEISEKSEIFDDQFSVERPDGSNFTLKIRSTKLEDSAMYFCASSQSTDTQYFGPGTRLTVL.

This clone was seen just once. J is TRBJ1-2 and V is TRBV6-1; 7 bases agree with TRBD1. Looked up from germline, CDR1 is MNHNS and CDR2 is SASEGT. V lost 4 bases, J lost 4 bases, and 6 bases stayed unmatched. The CDR3 spans 14 residues. The CDR3 loop reads CASSGTGEPYGYTF. The CDR3, as DNA: TGTGCCAGCAGTGGGACAGGCGAGCCCTATGGCTACACCTTC.

This clone has a single count. The DNA of the CDR3 is TGTGCCAGCGGATTCCCGATGGGGCTGAGTCAGCCCCAGCATTTT. Translating gives CASGFPMGLSQPQHF. The rearrangement joins TRBV5-8 to TRBJ1-5; perhaps TRBD1 as D (5 bases). Trimming took off 7 bases at V and 6 bases at J, with 20 bases between the two ends. The CDR3 spans 15 residues. Germline V lookup: CDR1 SGHTS, CDR2 YDEGEE.

CDR3 amino acids: CASSPWDRNEPQHF. The CDR3 region has the DNA TGTGCCAGCAGCCCCTGGGACAGGAATGAGCCCCAGCATTTT. This rearrangement joins TRBV5-8 to TRBJ1-5, with TRBD1 matching over 8 bases. The CDR3 totals 14 residues. The germline gives CDR1 SGHTS, CDR2 YDEGEE. The junction had 8 bases not matched to a gene; V was cut back by 4 bases and J by 8 bases.

V gene TRBV30 combines with J gene TRBJ1-2, with a tentative D call TRBD1 (6 bases). Germline V gene lookup returns CDR1 GTSNPN and CDR2 SVGIG (reference sequence). Trimming stripped 3 bases from V and 5 bases from J, with 13 bases between. This CDR3 has 13 amino acids. The CDR3 DNA sequence: TGTGCCTGGAGGACAGGACAGATATATGGCTACACCTTC. Its protein product is CAWRTGQIYGYTF. Full variable domain (remainder filled in from reference TRBV30 and TRBJ1-2): SQTIHQWPATLVQPVGSPLSLECTVEGTSNPNLYWYRQAAGRGLQLLFYSVGIGQISSEVPQNLSASRPQDRQFILSSKKLLLSDSGFYLCAWRTGQIYGYTFGSGTRLTVV.

This clone was detected once. The chain joins TRBV2 to TRBJ1-1, with D possibly TRBD1 on 5 matching bases. The ends were cut back, 4 bases at V and 0 bases at J, with 12 bases in the middle. The germline CDR1 and CDR2 sequences are SNHLY and FYNNEI. CDR3 length: 15 residues. The DNA of the CDR3 is TGTGCCAGCAGTGTTCAGGGTGTAATGAACACTGAAGCTTTCTTT. It encodes CASSVQGVMNTEAFF.

V usage is TRBV29-1 and J usage is TRBJ1-1; D unclear. Between the trimmed V and J ends, which lost 4 bases and 1 base, there was a span of 7 bases. The CDR3 sequence is 12 residues long. The germline CDR1 and CDR2 sequences are SQVTM and ANQGSEA. The CDR3 bases are TGCAGCGTTGGGGGAGGGAACACTGAAGCTTTCTTT. It codes for CSVGGGNTEAFF.

The chain carries TRBV6-5 and TRBJ2-2; no clear D. Germline assignment: CDR1 MNHEY and CDR2 SVGAGI. Deletions cut 6 bases from V and 5 bases from J, with 7 bases between. This CDR3 is built from 12 residues. In nucleotides, the CDR3 is TGTGCCAGCAGGTTCCGGACCGGGGAGCTGTTTTTT. It is translated as CASRFRTGELFF.

The V gene is TRBV4-2, the J gene TRBJ2-7; D not resolved. This CDR3 has 18 residues. Germline V gives CDR1 LGHNA, CDR2 YNFKEQ. V lost 0 bases, J lost 3 bases, and 21 bases lay in between. Here the CDR3 reads CASSQDPNRGEVDYEQYF. Here the CDR3 DNA reads TGTGCCAGCAGCCAAGATCCTAATCGAGGCGAGGTCGACTACGAGCAGTACTTC.

The chain joins TRBV23-1 to TRBJ1-4; 10 nucleotides match TRBD1. TRBV23-1 is labeled an ORF, and its function is uncertain. V gave up 11 bases and J gave up 5 bases; unmatched junction bases: 5. The CDR3 is 13 amino acids. This CDR3 reads CAEPGQGNEKLFF. As DNA, the CDR3 is TGCGCCGAGCCGGGACAGGGGAATGAAAAACTGTTTTTT.

The rearrangement uses TRBV7-8 and TRBJ1-5; 7 bases match TRBD1. This CDR3 contains 15 residues. With V trimmed by 5 bases and J by 2 bases, 6 bases remained unmatched. Germline V gene lookup returns CDR1 SGHVS and CDR2 FQNEAQ. As DNA, the CDR3 is TGTGCCAGCAGCCTTGTAGGGGGCCGCAATCAGCCCCAGCATTTT. Protein sequence: CASSLVGGRNQPQHF.

This clone was seen a handful of times. The V and J genes are TRBV2 and TRBJ2-3; D is possibly TRBD1 (6 bases). Trimming shortened V by 8 bases and J by 0 bases, and 15 bases separated the two germline ends. This CDR3 is 15 amino acids long. Germline assignment: CDR1 SNHLY and CDR2 FYNNEI. CDR3 nucleotide sequence: TGTGCCAGCTTTATTTATGACAGGAGCACAGATACGCAGTATTTT. Translated: CASFIYDRSTDTQYF.

The J gene is TRBJ1-1, the V gene TRBV5-1; the D is unclear. This CDR3 region has 12 residues. CDR1 is SGHRS and CDR2 is YFSETQ in the germline V gene. Trimming pared 5 bases from V and 2 bases from J, leaving 7 bases between. The CDR3 bases are TGCGCCAGCAGGACTCCTAACACTGAAGCTTTCTTT. The encoded protein is CASRTPNTEAFF.

The chain carries TRBV30 and TRBJ2-5; D is unresolved. Trimming removed 1 base from V and 4 bases from J, with 13 bases in between. This CDR3 is built from 14 residues. The germline V gene has CDR1 GTSNPN and CDR2 SVGIG (reference sequence). The CDR3 DNA reads TGTGCCTGGAGTGCGAGAGGCCCGGGAGAGACCCAGTACTTC. Translated: CAWSARGPGETQYF.

This clone was detected only once. V gene TRBV11-2 combines with J gene TRBJ2-4; 9 bases match TRBD2. The length of the CDR3 is 16 residues. The junction had 8 bases not matched to a gene; V was cut back by 5 bases and J by 3 bases. From germline, CDR1 is SGHAT and CDR2 FQNNGV. The CDR3 region has the DNA TGTGCCAGCAGCCCGGCGGGGGGGGTAGGCAAAAACATTCAGTACTTC. Residues: CASSPAGGVGKNIQYF.

The V gene is TRBV7-8, the J gene TRBJ1-3; 7 positions agree with TRBD1. The length of the CDR3 is 14 residues. V shed 6 bases and J 10 bases; nucleotides not matched to a gene: 12. Germline assignment: CDR1 SGHVS and CDR2 FQNEAQ. CDR3 in amino acids: CASSRQGSDGTIYF. The CDR3 nucleotides are TGTGCCAGCAGTCGACAGGGCAGCGACGGGACCATATATTTT.

CDR3 protein: CASSLSLAGAGSYEQYF. DNA for the CDR3: TGTGCCAGCAGTTTATCCCTAGCGGGCGCAGGCTCCTACGAGCAGTACTTC. V usage is TRBV28 and J usage is TRBJ2-7; TRBD2 matches 8 bases. The CDR3 spans 17 residues. Trimming cost V 1 base and J 0 bases; bases outside gene matches: 8. CDR1 MDHEN and CDR2 SYDVKM come from the germline V gene.

This clone has just one count. This chain uses TRBV30 with TRBJ2-1; 7 bases align to TRBD2. The trim removed 8 bases at V and 9 bases at J, leaving 10 bases unmatched. The CDR3 covers 12 residues. CDR1 GTSNPN and CDR2 SVGIG come from the germline V gene (reference sequence). The CDR3 is CAGGREIGEQFF. CDR3 bases: TGTGCCGGTGGGCGGGAGATCGGTGAGCAGTTCTTC.

This rearrangement joins TRBV19 to TRBJ2-7, with TRBD2 as a possible D gene (6 bases). Between the trimmed V and J ends, which lost 5 bases and 0 bases, there was a span of 17 bases. Germline values: CDR1 LNHDA, CDR2 SQIVND (reference sequence). The CDR3 is 16 residues long. CDR3 residues: CASSPRWGGNSYEQYF. The CDR3 nucleotides read TGTGCCAGTAGTCCCCGTTGGGGCGGGAACTCCTACGAGCAGTACTTC.

In its sample, this clone was seen once. The V gene is TRBV9, the J gene TRBJ2-5; 9 bases are shared with TRBD1. The V gene end was trimmed by 6 bases and the J gene end by 2 bases; junction bases not matched to a gene: 14. CDR3 size: 17 residues. Germline V gene data show CDR1 as SGDLS and CDR2 as YYNGEE. The CDR3 region has the DNA TGTGCCAGCAACCTCGGGGTTGACAGGGGGAGTCAAGAGACCCAGTACTTC. It specifies CASNLGVDRGSQETQYF.

This clone was picked up one time. The chain joins TRBV30 to TRBJ2-7; D gene uncertain. V lost 4 bases and J lost 0, with 16 bases in between. The CDR3 extends over 15 amino acids. Germline CDR1 is GTSNPN and CDR2 is SVGIG (reference sequence). The CDR3 DNA sequence: TGTGCCTGGACCCCAGACGCGACAAGCTCCTACGAGCAGTACTTC. Encoded protein: CAWTPDATSSYEQYF.

The gene calls are TRBV10-3 and TRBJ2-3, with a possible D match to TRBD2 (6 bases). The ends were cut back, 4 bases at V and 2 bases at J, with 7 bases in the middle. The CDR3 sequence is 13 residues long. Germline CDR1 and CDR2: ENHRY and SYGVKD. CDR3 coding DNA: TGTGCCATCAGTGTGCGGGACACAGATACGCAGTATTTT. It yields the protein CAISVRDTDTQYF.

The chain couples TRBV4-1 to TRBJ2-1; 10 bases match TRBD2. Germline V CDR1 and CDR2: MGHRA, YSYEKL. J was trimmed by 6 bases and V by 4 bases; bases with no gene match: 6. The CDR3 totals 15 residues. As DNA, the CDR3 is TGCGCCAGCAGCCGCCCTAGCGGGAGAGGCAATGAGCAGTTCTTC. Translating it yields CASSRPSGRGNEQFF.

The chain links TRBV7-3 to TRBJ2-1; D is possibly TRBD1 (6 bases). The CDR3 is made up of 18 amino acids. V was cut by 5 bases and J by 1 base, with 21 bases left in between. The V gene's germline CDR1 is SGHTA and CDR2 FQGTGA. DNA for the CDR3: TGTGCCAGCAGCACCTTAGACAGGCTGGGAAAGTCCTACAATGAGCAGTTCTTC. It yields the protein CASSTLDRLGKSYNEQFF.

V usage is TRBV28 and J usage is TRBJ1-5; no firm D call. The germline CDR1 and CDR2 sequences are MDHEN and SYDVKM. The CDR3 extends over 17 amino acids. Between the trimmed V and J ends, which lost 5 bases and 1 base, there was a span of 18 bases. CDR3 sequence reads: CASSPPESIPSNQPQHF. CDR3 DNA: TGTGCCAGCAGTCCCCCCGAGTCGATCCCGAGCAATCAGCCCCAGCATTTT.

This chain joins TRBV9 and TRBJ1-1; TRBD1 matches 9 bases. The germline V gene has CDR1 SGDLS and CDR2 YYNGEE. This CDR3 is built from 13 residues. The V and J ends lost 2 bases and 7 bases, in that order; junction bases with no gene match: 3. Written as DNA, the CDR3 is TGTGCCAGCAGCGTTGGACAGGGGTTTGAAGCTTTCTTT. As protein: CASSVGQGFEAFF.

The chain recombines TRBV5-1 with TRBJ2-3; TRBD2 aligns across 11 bases. J gave up 1 base and V 3 bases, and 4 bases lay outside the gene matches. Germline CDR1 SGHRS, CDR2 YFSETQ. The CDR3 consists of 16 residues. CDR3 sequence (DNA): TGCGCCAGCAGCTCGACTAGCGGGACGGGCACAGATACGCAGTATTTT. It yields the protein CASSSTSGTGTDTQYF.

V usage is TRBV21-1 and J usage is TRBJ2-1; whether TRBD1, the table's D call, matches the DNA was not checked. TRBV21-1 is shown as a pseudogene. This CDR3 spans 17 amino acids. The CDR3 loop reads CASTNNRQRPWDNEQFF. The CDR3 nucleotides read TGTGCCAGCACCAACAACCGACAGCGCCCTTGGGACAATGAGCAGTTCTTC.

V and J are TRBV7-2 and TRBJ2-1; D unresolved. The V gene lost 4 bases and the J gene lost 7 bases, with 5 bases spanning the gap. Germline V gene data show CDR1 as SGHTA and CDR2 as FQGNSA. This CDR3 has 11 amino acids. The CDR3 region has the DNA TGTGCCAGCAGCTCGAGGAATGAGCAGTTCTTC. Protein sequence: CASSSRNEQFF. Variable domain in full (rest from reference TRBV7-2 and TRBJ2-1): GAGVSQSPSNKVTEKGKDVELRCDPISGHTALYWYRQSLGQGLEFLIYFQGNSAPDKSGLPSDRFSAERTGGSVSTLTIQRTQQEDSAVYLCASSSRNEQFFGPGTRLTVL.

This clone was recorded once. The chain links TRBV19 to TRBJ1-1; D remains ambiguous. Germline CDR1 reads LNHDA; CDR2 reads SQIVND (reference sequence). This CDR3 spans 14 amino acids. V lost 2 bases to trimming and J lost 0 bases, with 7 bases between them. As DNA, the CDR3 is TGTGCCAGTAGTATACCGGGGTTGAACACTGAAGCTTTCTTT. Translated: CASSIPGLNTEAFF. Full variable domain (outside the CDR3, taken from reference TRBV19 and TRBJ1-1): DGGITQSPKYLFRKEGQNVTLSCEQNLNHDAMYWYRQDPGQGLRLIYYSQIVNDFQKGDIAEGYSVSREKKESFPLTVTSAQKNPTAFYLCASSIPGLNTEAFFGQGTRLTVV.